This T cell receptor beta chain stems from a study of blood T cell repertoires in COVID-19. Study-level background: The United States, Italy and Spain were the sources of the acute and convalescent COVID-19 samples. From T cells, B-cell-depleted T cells, or PBMCs came the material, which was cDNA or gDNA.

For this clone: Other DNA sequences in the sample encode the same CDR3.

Original processing notes: Amplification with reference gene primers provided the estimates of nucleated cell counts. TCRdb keeps only in-frame clones here, not all; method: immunoSEQ multiplex PCR. D and trimming come from the DNA, and the V and J calls and clone size come from that table. The sample shows approximately 500,000 clones, roughly 89% of them seen only once. CDR1 and CDR2 from the germline V gene are SGDLS and YYNGEE. The CDR3 totals 15 residues. Trimming removed 2 bases from V and 2 bases from J; junction bases left unmatched: 4. Sequencing was performed on peripheral blood. This rearrangement joins TRBV9 to TRBJ1-1; TRBD1 agrees at 9 bases. The receptor was isolated from a woman aged 45-65 years with COVID-19, enrolled during active disease. The DNA of the CDR3 is TGTGCCAGCAGCGTCGGGACAGGGCTTAACACTGAAGCTTTCTTT. As protein: CASSVGTGLNTEAFF.